This record concerns one T cell receptor (beta chain) sequence. What it recognizes is unknown. The CDR3 has 12 residues. V was pared by 5 bases and J by 6 bases, with 9 bases between. Via MiXCR, TCRdb re-called the reads, giving one row per CDR3 protein. The profile covers more than 85,000 distinct CDR3 sequences, with around 30% appearing a single time and roughly 81% taken by the ten largest. This record comes from a study of T cell repertoires in cytomegalovirus infection. Across the whole study: The authors used CMV epitopes that were HLA-C-restricted (recently identified) and HLA-B-restricted (well studied). Study-level findings and limits: Cumulative frequency (of public TCR beta family members) identified carriers of CMV plus the relevant HLA. Clonotype analysis showed dominance of the ex vivo response by HLA-C-restricted CMV-specific TCR beta clonotypes.

This sample comprised CD8+ T cells from cultured PBMCs, obtained from culture after CMV antigen stimulation. The clonotype comes from a human donor in good health (CMV status not recorded). Some clones in this sample may be carry-over from other donors' samples. This chain links TRBV12-3 or TRBV12-4 with TRBJ2-3; D ambiguous. The CDR3 nucleotides are TGTGCCAGCAGTCCCCCATGGGATACGCAGTATTTT. Translated, it gives CASSPPWDTQYF.